This T cell receptor (beta chain) originates from a study of OX40 agonist ivuxolimab in advanced cancers. Across the study: The treatment was a fully human IgG2 OX40 agonist, ivuxolimab.

Assay: immunoSEQ multiplex PCR; the TCRdb copy retains only in-frame clones and omits some. The data hold about 82,000 clones, with over 85% observed a single time. CDR1 LNHDA and CDR2 SQIVND come from the germline V gene (reference sequence). The V end was cut by 3 bases, the J end by 4 bases, with 9 bases between. The CDR3 length is 13 residues. V usage is TRBV19 and J usage is TRBJ1-1, with D uncertain. The material sequenced was CD4+ or CD8+ T cells sorted from blood, taken in a trial of the OX40 agonist ivuxolimab. The sequence was obtained from an adult with an advanced solid tumor such as melanoma, head and neck, liver or kidney cancer. The CDR3: CASSISGVTEAFF. DNA for the CDR3: TGTGCCAGTAGTATTTCCGGGGTCACTGAAGCTTTCTTT.